What follows describes a single TCR beta chain. The CDR3 consists of 15 residues. Trimming took 0 bases from V and 1 from J, leaving 5 bases between them. Germline V lookup: CDR1 SGDLS, CDR2 YYNGEE. This sample stems from a study of blood T cell repertoires in COVID-19. Study as a whole: PBMCs, B-cell-depleted T cells, or T cells provided the cDNA or gDNA that made up the material.

Only in-frame clones appear in the TCRdb table, and some are missing; sequencing was by immunoSEQ multiplex PCR. This table has roughly 380,000 clones, 85% appearing once. The chain has TRBV9 and TRBJ1-6; TRBD1 might be the D (5 bases). The sequencing input was peripheral blood. The sequence derives from a woman between 18 and 29 years old with acute or convalescent COVID-19. CDR3 nucleotide sequence: TGTGCCAGCAGCGTAGAGGGGTCCTATAATTCACCCCTCCACTTT. As protein: CASSVEGSYNSPLHF.